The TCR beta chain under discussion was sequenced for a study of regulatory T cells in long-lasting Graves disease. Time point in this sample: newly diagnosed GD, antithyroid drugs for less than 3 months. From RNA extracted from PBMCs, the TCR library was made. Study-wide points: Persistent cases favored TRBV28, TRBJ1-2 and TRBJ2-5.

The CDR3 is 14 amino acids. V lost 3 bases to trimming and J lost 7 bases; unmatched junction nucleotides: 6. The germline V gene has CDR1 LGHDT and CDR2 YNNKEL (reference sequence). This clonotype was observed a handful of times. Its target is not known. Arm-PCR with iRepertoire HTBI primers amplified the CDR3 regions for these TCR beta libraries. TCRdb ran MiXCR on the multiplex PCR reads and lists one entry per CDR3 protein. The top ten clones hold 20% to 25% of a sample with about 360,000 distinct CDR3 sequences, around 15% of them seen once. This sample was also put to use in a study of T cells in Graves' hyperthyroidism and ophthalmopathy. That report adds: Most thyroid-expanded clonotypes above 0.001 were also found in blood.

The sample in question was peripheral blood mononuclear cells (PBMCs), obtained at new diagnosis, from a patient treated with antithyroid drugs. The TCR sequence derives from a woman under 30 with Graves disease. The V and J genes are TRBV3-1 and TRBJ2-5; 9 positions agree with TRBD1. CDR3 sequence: CASSHRDRVGTQYF. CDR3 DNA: TGTGCCAGCAGCCACCGGGACAGGGTTGGGACCCAGTACTTC.